One sample yielded the 3 T cell receptor beta chains listed below, sequenced in a study of blood T cells in healthy people across ages. A second PCR, run for roughly 7 to 11 cycles, used a sample-barcoded 5' primer plus a J-beta primer mix. TCRdb reanalysed the 5' RACE reads using MiXCR and keeps one entry per CDR3 protein. The repertoire holds about 800,000 distinct CDR3 sequences, just under 25% seen once, with roughly 3.8% in the top ten. These data were also filed under a second study, of T cells of mothers and their children.

Sequencing input: blood. Every receptor here comes from a boy between 10 and 17 years old in good health.

The chain has TRBV28 and TRBJ1-2; 8 nucleotides line up with TRBD1. With V trimmed by 6 bases and J by 5 bases, 8 bases remained unmatched. The CDR3 runs to 14 residues. Germline CDR1 MDHEN, CDR2 SYDVKM. CDR3 sequence: CASSGGQGPYGYTF. The CDR3 nucleotides are TGTGCCAGCAGCGGCGGACAGGGCCCTTATGGCTACACCTTC.

Regarding this clonotype: The junction departs from the called germline gene at one end, perhaps through a read error. V gene TRBV29-1 combines with J gene TRBJ2-7; 9 nucleotides agree with TRBD1. Germline V gives CDR1 SQVTM, CDR2 ANQGSEA. The CDR3 extends over 13 amino acids. CDR3 nucleotide sequence: TGCAGCGTTATACAGGGGGCCTCCTACGAGCGGTACTTC. Protein: CSVIQGASYERYF.

This clonotype was found a few times. The chain combines TRBV7-6 with TRBJ2-1; 8 bases line up with TRBD2. CDR3 size: 17 residues. Germline trimming cut 0 bases from V and 2 bases from J; bases unmatched to any gene: 6. Germline CDR1 is SGHVS and CDR2 is FNYEAQ. The CDR3 reads CASSLAITSGPYNEQFF. CDR3 sequence (DNA): TGTGCCAGCAGCTTAGCGATAACTAGCGGCCCCTACAATGAGCAGTTCTTC.